This entry describes one T cell receptor beta chain. What it binds is not known. The treatment: oral pan-JAK inhibitor, 5-10 mg twice daily. Both peripheral blood and punch biopsies of lesional scalp skin were obtained from patients who had alopecia areata. This sample is drawn from a study of CD8+ T cells in alopecia areata. For the study at large: Percent of scalp involved defined treated patients' severity scores.

Extracted RNA was reverse transcribed into cDNA, the sequencing template. The method was immunoSEQ multiplex PCR; TCRdb's version includes in-frame clones alone and lacks a portion of them. The repertoire has 150,000 or so clones, 58% of them found once; the top ten carry roughly 17%. This CDR3 spans 15 amino acids. The germline gives CDR1 SQVTM, CDR2 ANQGSEA. The V and J ends lost 6 bases and 7 bases, in that order; junction bases with no gene match: 10. Whole-study findings and limits: Among patients, TCR sharing was less clear than in mice, a difference possibly due in part to HLA diversity in the patient population. In lesional scalp, particularly from alopecia totalis/universalis, clonality was higher than in normal scalp.

The material sequenced was CD4+ T cells sorted from blood, taken at approximately week 60, from a patient treated with tofacitinib. The clonotype was recovered from a human donor with alopecia areata. The chain links TRBV29-1 to TRBJ2-1, with 12 bases aligning to TRBD2. In DNA, the CDR3 is TGCAGCGTGAGTCTAGCGGGGGGGCGAGGAAATGAGCAGTTCTTC. Protein: CSVSLAGGRGNEQFF.